The clone carrying this T cell receptor beta chain was seen at least ten times. The data were taken from a study of beta chain features in type 1 diabetes. Every isolated RNA sample was fully reverse transcribed, so sequencing captured expressed TCRB transcripts. Measured with immunoSEQ multiplex PCR; TCRdb has only the in-frame clones, and not every one. The data hold some 150,000 clones, with around 10% observed a single time. Trimming took 0 bases from V and 4 from J, leaving 8 bases between them. Germline lookup yields CDR1 MGHRA and CDR2 YSYEKL. This CDR3 spans 14 amino acids. Sequencing was done on a sample of central memory CD4+ T cells from blood. The chain has TRBV4-1 and TRBJ2-3, with a weak D call TRBD2 (5 bases). The sequence came from a man younger than 30 in good health. This CDR3 is CASSQDPGADTQYF. The CDR3 coding sequence is TGCGCCAGCAGCCAAGATCCCGGGGCAGATACGCAGTATTTT.